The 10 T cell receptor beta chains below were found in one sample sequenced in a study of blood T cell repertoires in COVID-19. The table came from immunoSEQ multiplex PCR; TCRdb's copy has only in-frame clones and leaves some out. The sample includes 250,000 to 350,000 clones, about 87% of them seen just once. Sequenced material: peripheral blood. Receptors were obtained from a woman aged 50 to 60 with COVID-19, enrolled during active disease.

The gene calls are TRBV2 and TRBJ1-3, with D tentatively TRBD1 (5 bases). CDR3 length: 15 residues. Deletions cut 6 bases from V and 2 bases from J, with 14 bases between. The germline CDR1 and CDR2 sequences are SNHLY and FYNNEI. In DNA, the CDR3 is TGTGCCAGCAGCGTAACTCGGGGGGCTGGAAACACCATATATTTT. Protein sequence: CASSVTRGAGNTIYF.

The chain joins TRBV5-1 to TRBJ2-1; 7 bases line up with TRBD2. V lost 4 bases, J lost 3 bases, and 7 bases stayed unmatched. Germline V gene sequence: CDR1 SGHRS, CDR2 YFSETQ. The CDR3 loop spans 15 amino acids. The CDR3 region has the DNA TGCGCCAGCAGCCCCGGGACTAACCGCTACAATGAGCAGTTCTTC. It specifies CASSPGTNRYNEQFF.

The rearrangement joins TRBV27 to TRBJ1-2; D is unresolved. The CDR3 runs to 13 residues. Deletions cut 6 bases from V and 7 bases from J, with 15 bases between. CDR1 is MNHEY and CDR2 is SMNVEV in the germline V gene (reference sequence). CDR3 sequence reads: CASSRVEGFGYTF. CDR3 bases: TGTGCCAGCAGCCGGGTGGAAGGCTTTGGCTACACCTTC.

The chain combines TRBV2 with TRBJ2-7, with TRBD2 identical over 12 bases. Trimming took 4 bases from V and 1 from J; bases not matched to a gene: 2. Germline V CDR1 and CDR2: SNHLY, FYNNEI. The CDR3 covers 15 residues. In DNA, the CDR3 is TGTGCCAGCAGTGGACTAGCGGGAGCTTCCTACGAGCAGTACTTC. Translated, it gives CASSGLAGASYEQYF.

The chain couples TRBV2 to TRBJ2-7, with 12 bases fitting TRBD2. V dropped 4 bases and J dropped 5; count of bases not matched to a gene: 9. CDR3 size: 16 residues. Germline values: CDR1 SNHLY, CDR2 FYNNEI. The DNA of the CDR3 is TGTGCCAGCAGTGGGGCTAGCGGGAGGGCCCAGCACGAGCAGTACTTC. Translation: CASSGASGRAQHEQYF.

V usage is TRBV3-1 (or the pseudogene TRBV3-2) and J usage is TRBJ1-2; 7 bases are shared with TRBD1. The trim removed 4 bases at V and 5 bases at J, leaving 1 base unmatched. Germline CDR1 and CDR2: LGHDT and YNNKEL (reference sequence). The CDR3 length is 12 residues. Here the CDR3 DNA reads TGTGCCAGCAGCCTCAGGGGGTATGGCTACACCTTC. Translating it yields CASSLRGYGYTF.

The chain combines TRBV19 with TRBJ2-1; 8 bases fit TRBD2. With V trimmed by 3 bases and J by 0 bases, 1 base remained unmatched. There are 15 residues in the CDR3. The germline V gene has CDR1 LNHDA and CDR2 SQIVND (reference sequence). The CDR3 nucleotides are TGTGCCAGTAGTATTAGCGGGATCTCCTACAATGAGCAGTTCTTC. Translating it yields CASSISGISYNEQFF.

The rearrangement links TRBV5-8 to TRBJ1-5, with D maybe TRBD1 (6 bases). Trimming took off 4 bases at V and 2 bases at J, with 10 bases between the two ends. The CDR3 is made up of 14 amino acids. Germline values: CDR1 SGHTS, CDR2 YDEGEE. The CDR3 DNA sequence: TGTGCCAGCAGCCTCAGGGGTGGCAATCAGCCCCAGCATTTT. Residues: CASSLRGGNQPQHF.

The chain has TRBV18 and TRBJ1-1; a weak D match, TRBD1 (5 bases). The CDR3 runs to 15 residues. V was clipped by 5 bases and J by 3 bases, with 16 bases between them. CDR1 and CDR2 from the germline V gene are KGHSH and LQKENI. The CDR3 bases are TGTGCCAGCTCAGGGTCCGGGGGAGGTTACACTGAAGCTTTCTTT. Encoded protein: CASSGSGGGYTEAFF.

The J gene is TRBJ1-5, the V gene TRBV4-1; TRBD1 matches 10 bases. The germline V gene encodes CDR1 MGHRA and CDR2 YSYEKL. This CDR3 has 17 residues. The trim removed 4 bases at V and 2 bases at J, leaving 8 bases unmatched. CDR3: CASSPGTGVGGNQPQHF. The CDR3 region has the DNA TGCGCCAGCAGCCCCGGGACAGGGGTGGGGGGCAATCAGCCCCAGCATTTT.